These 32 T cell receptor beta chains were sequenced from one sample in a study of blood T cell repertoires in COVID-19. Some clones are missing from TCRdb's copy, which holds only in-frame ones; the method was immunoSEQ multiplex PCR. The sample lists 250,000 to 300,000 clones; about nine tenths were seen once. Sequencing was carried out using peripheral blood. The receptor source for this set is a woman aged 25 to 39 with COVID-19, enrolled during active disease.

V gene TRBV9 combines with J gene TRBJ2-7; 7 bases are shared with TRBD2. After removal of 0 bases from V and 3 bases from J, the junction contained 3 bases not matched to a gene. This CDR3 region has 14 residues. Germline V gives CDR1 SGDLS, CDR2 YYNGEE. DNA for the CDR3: TGTGCCAGCAGCGTAGACGGGAGGTTCTACGAGCAGTACTTC. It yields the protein CASSVDGRFYEQYF.

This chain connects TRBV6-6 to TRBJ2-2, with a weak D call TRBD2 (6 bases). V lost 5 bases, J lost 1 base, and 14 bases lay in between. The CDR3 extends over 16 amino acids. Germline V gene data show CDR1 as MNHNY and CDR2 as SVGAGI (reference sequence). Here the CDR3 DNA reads TGTGCCAGCAGTCCTACGGGACTGCGGAACACCGGGGAGCTGTTTTTT. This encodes CASSPTGLRNTGELFF.

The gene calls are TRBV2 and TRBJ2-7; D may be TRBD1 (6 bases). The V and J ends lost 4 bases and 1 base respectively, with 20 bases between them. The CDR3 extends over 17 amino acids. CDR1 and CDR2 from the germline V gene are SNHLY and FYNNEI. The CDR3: CASSGGTGWPPSYEQYF. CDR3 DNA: TGTGCCAGCAGTGGGGGAACAGGGTGGCCCCCTTCCTACGAGCAGTACTTC.

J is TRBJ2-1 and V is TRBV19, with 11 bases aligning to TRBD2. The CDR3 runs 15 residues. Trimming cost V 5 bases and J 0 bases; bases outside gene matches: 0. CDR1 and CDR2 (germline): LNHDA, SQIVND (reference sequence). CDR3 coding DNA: TGTGCCAGTAGTGGGACTAGCGGCTCCTACAATGAGCAGTTCTTC. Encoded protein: CASSGTSGSYNEQFF.

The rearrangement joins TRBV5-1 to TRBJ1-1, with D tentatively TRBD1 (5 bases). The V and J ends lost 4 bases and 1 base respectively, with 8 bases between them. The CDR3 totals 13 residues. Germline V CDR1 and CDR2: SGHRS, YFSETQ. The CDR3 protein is CASSIGANTEAFF. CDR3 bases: TGCGCCAGCAGCATTGGGGCGAACACTGAAGCTTTCTTT. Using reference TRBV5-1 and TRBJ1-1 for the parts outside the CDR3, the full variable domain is KAGVTQTPRYLIKTRGQQVTLSCSPISGHRSVSWYQQTPGQGLQFLFEYFSETQRNKGNFPGRFSGRQFSNSRSEMNVSTLELGDSALYLCASSIGANTEAFFGQGTRLTVV.

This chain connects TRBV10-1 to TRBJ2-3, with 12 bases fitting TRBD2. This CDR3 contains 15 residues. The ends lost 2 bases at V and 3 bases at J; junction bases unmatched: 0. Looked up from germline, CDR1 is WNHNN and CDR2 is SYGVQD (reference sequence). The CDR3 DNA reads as TGCGCCAGCAGTGAGCTAGCGGGAGGGACAGATACGCAGTATTTT. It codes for CASSELAGGTDTQYF.

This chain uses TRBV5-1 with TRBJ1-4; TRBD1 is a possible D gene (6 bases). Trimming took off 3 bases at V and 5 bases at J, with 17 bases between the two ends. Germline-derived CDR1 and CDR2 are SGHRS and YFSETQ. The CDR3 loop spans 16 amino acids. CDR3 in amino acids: CASSWLQGGGNEKLFF. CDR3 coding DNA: TGCGCCAGCAGCTGGCTACAGGGAGGGGGAAATGAAAAACTGTTTTTT.

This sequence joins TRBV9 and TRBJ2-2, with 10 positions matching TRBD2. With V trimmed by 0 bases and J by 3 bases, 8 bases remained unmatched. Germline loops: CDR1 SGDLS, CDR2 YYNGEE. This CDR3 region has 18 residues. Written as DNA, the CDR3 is TGTGCCAGCAGCGTAGATCCTCTAGCGGGAGTAGACACCGGGGAGCTGTTTTTT. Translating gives CASSVDPLAGVDTGELFF.

The CDR3 is CSVGGLGTEAFF. As DNA, the CDR3 is TGCAGCGTAGGGGGCCTGGGCACTGAAGCTTTCTTT. The V call is TRBV29-1, the J call TRBJ1-1; 7 bases agree with TRBD1. Germline CDR1 and CDR2: SQVTM and ANQGSEA. The CDR3 covers 12 residues. Trimming at V came to 6 bases and at J to 4 bases, leaving 5 bases not matched to a gene.

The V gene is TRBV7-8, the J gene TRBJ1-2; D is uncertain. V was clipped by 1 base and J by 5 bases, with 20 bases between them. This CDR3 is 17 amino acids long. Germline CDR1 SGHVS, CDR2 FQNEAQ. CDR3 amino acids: CASSLVVRQTENYGYTF. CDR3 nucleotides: TGTGCCAGCAGCTTAGTAGTTAGGCAGACGGAGAATTATGGCTACACCTTC.

The CDR3 sequence is CASSLDSKGQGGYEQYF. CDR3 DNA: TGTGCCAGCAGCTTAGATTCAAAGGGACAGGGGGGTTACGAGCAGTACTTC. The genes are TRBV11-2 and TRBJ2-7; 11 nucleotides agree with TRBD1. The length of the CDR3 is 17 residues. Germline CDR1 and CDR2: SGHAT and FQNNGV. Losses at the gene ends were 0 bases for V and 4 bases for J; bases not matched to a gene: 8.

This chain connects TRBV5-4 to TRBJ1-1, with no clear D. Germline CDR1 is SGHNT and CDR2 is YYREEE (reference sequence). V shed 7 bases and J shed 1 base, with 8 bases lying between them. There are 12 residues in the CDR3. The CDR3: CASSHTNTEAFF. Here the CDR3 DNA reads TGTGCCAGCTCGCACACGAACACTGAAGCTTTCTTT.

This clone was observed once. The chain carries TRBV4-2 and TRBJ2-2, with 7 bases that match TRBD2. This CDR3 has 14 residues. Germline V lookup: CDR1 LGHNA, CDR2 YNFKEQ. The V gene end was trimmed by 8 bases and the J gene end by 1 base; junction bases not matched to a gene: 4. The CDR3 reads CASGEGLNTGELFF. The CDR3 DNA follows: TGTGCCAGCGGGGAGGGCCTGAACACCGGGGAGCTGTTTTTT.

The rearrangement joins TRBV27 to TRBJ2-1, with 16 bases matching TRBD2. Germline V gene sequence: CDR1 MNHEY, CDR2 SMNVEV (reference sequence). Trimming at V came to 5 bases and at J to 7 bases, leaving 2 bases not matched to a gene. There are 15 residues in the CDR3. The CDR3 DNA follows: TGTGCCAGCAGTGGGACTAGCGGGAGGGGAAATGAGCAGTTCTTC. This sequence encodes CASSGTSGRGNEQFF.

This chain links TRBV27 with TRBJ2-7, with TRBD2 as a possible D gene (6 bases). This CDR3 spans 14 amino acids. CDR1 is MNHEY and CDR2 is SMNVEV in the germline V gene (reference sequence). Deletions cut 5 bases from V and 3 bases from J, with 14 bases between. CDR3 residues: CASSRLVTGYEQYF. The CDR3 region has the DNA TGTGCCAGCAGTCGACTAGTAACGGGCTACGAGCAGTACTTC.

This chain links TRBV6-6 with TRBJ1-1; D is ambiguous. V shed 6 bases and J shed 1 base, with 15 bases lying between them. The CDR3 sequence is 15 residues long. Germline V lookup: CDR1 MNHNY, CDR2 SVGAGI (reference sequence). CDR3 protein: CASRSTGFQNTEAFF. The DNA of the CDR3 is TGTGCCAGCAGATCCACCGGGTTTCAGAACACTGAAGCTTTCTTT.

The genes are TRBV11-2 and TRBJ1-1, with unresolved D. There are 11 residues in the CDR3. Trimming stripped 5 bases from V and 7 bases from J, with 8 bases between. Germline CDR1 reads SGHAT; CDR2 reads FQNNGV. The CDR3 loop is CASSHPSEAFF. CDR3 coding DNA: TGTGCCAGCAGCCACCCCAGTGAAGCTTTCTTT.

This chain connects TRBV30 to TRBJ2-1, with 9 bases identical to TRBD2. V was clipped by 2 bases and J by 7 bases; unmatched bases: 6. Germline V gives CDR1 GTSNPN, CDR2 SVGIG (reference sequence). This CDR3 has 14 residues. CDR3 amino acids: CAWSPGLARNEQFF. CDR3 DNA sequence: TGTGCCTGGAGTCCCGGACTAGCGAGGAATGAGCAGTTCTTC.

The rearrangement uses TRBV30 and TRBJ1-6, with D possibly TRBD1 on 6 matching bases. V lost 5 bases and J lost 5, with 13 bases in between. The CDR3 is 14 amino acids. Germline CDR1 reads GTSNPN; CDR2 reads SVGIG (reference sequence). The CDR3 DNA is TGTGCCTGGGTACAGGGACAAAATAATTCACCCCTCCACTTT. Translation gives CAWVQGQNNSPLHF.

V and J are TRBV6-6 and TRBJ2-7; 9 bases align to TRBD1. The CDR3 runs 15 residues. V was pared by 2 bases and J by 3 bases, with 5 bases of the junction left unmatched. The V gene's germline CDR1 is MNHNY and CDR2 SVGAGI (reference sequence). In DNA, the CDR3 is TGTGCCAGCAGTTACACCACAGGGGGCGGCTACGAGCAGTACTTC. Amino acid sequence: CASSYTTGGGYEQYF.

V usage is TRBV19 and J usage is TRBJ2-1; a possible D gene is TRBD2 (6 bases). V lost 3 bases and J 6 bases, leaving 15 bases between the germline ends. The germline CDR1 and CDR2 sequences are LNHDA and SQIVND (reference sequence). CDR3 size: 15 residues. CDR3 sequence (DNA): TGTGCCAGTAGTATTTTAGCGGTGAGCCCCAATGAGCAGTTCTTC. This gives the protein CASSILAVSPNEQFF.

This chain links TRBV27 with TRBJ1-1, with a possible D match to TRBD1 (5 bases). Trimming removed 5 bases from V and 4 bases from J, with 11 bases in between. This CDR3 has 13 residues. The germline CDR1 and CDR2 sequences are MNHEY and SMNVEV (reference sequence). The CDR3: CASSPNGGTEAFF. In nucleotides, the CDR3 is TGTGCCAGCAGTCCGAACGGGGGCACTGAAGCTTTCTTT.

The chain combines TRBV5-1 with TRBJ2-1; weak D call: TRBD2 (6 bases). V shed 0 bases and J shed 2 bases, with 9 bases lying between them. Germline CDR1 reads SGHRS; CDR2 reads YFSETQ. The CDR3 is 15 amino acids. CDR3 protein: CASSLGSGAYNEQFF. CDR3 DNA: TGCGCCAGCAGCTTGGGGTCGGGGGCCTACAATGAGCAGTTCTTC. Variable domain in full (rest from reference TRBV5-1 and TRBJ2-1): KAGVTQTPRYLIKTRGQQVTLSCSPISGHRSVSWYQQTPGQGLQFLFEYFSETQRNKGNFPGRFSGRQFSNSRSEMNVSTLELGDSALYLCASSLGSGAYNEQFFGPGTRLTVL.

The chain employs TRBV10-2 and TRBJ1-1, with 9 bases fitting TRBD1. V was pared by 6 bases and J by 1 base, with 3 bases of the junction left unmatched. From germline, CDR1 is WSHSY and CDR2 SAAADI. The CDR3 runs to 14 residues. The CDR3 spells CASSATGGNTEAFF. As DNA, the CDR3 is TGCGCCAGCAGCGCGACAGGGGGGAACACTGAAGCTTTCTTT.

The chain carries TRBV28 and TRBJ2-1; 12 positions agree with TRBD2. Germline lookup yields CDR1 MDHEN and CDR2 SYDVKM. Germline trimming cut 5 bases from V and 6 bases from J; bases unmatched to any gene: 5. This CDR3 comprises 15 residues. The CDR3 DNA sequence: TGTGCCAGCAGTCCTAGCGGGAGGGTCCCCAATGAGCAGTTCTTC. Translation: CASSPSGRVPNEQFF.

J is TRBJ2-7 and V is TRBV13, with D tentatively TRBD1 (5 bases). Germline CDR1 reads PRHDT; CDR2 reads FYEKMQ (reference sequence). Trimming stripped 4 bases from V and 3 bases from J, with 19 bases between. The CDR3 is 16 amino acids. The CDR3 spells CASSSRLWTPNYEQYF. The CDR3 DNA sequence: TGTGCCAGCAGCTCACGCCTGTGGACACCCAACTACGAGCAGTACTTC. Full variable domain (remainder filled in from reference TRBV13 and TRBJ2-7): AAGVIQSPRHLIKEKRETATLKCYPIPRHDTVYWYQQGPGQDPQFLISFYEKMQSDKGSIPDRFSAQQFSDYHSELNMSSLELGDSALYFCASSSRLWTPNYEQYFGPGTRLTVT.

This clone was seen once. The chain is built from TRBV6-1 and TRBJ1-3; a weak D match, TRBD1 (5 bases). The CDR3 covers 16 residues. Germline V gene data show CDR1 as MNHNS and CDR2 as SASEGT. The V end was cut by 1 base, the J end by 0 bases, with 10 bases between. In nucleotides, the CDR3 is TGTGCCAGCAGTGAAGAAAAAGGGGACTCTGGAAACACCATATATTTT. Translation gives CASSEEKGDSGNTIYF.

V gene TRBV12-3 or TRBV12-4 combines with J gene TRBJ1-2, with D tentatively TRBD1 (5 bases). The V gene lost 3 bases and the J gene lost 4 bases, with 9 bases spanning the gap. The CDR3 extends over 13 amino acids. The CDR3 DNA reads TGTGCCAGCAGTTTGCCCCAGGGCTATGGCTACACCTTC. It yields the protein CASSLPQGYGYTF.

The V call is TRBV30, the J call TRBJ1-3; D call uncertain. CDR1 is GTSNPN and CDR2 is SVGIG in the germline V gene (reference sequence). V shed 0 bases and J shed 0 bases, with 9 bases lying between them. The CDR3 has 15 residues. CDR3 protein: CAWSVGTSSGNTIYF. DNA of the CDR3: TGTGCCTGGAGTGTGGGCACGAGCTCTGGAAACACCATATATTTT.

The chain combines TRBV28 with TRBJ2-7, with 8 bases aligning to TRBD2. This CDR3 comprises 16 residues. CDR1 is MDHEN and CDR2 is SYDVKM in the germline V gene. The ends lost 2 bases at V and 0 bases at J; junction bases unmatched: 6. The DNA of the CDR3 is TGTGCCAGCAGTTTAGGCTCGGGAGGGCCCTCCTACGAGCAGTACTTC. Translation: CASSLGSGGPSYEQYF. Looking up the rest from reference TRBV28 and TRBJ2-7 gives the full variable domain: DVKVTQSSRYLVKRTGEKVFLECVQDMDHENMFWYRQDPGLGLRLIYFSYDVKMKEKGDIPEGYSVSREKKERFSLILESASTNQTSMYLCASSLGSGGPSYEQYFGPGTRLTVT.

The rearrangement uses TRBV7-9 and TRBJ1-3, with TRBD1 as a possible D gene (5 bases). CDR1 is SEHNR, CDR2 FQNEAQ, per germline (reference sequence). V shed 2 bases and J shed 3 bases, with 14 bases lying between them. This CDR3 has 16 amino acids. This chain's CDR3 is CASSLIRTTFGNTIYF. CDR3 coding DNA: TGTGCCAGCAGCTTAATCAGGACAACGTTTGGAAACACCATATATTTT.

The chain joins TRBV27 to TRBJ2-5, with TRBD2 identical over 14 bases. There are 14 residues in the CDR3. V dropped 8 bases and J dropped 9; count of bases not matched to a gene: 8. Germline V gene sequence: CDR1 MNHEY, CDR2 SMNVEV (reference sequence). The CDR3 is CASRPGLAGEAQYF. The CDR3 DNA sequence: TGTGCCAGCCGACCGGGACTAGCGGGAGAAGCCCAGTACTTC.